The clone carrying this T cell receptor beta chain was found once. Antigen specificity is unknown. The identical CDR3 is also encoded by other nucleotide sequences in the sample. This entry comes from a study of cytomegalovirus exposure and HLA in healthy donors. Findings and limits, study-wide: CMV antigen specificity was confirmed in vitro for three CMV-associated chains. Despite most TCR sequences being rare, some public TCRs occurred in many donors.

Germline V lookup: CDR1 GTSNPN, CDR2 SVGIG (reference sequence). CDR3 length: 16 residues. V was pared by 1 base and J by 3 bases, with 7 bases of the junction left unmatched. The assay was immunoSEQ multiplex PCR, and TCRdb's table has in-frame clones only and misses some. The profile covers about 160,000 clones, with approximately 84% appearing a single time and 9.5% to 13% taken by the ten largest. The TCR was taken from a young man in good health and CMV-seropositive. The V gene is TRBV30, the J gene TRBJ1-5; 9 bases match TRBD1. Sequenced: PBMCs. This CDR3 is CAWSEGTGFINQPQHF. CDR3 coding DNA: TGTGCCTGGAGTGAAGGGACAGGGTTCATCAATCAGCCCCAGCATTTT.